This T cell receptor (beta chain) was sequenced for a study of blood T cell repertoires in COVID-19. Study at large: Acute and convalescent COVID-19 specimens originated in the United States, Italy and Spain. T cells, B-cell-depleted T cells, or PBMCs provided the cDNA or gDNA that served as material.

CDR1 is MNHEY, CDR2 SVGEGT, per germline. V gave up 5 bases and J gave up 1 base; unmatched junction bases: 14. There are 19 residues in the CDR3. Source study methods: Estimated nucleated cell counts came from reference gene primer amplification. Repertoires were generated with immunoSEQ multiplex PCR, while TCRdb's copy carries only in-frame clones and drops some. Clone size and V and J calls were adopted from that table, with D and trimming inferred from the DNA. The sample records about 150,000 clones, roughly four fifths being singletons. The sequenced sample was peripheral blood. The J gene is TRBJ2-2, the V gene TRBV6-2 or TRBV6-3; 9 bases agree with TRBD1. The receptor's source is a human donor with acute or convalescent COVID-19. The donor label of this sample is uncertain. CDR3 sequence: CASSRQATGTGLNTGELFF. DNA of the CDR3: TGTGCCAGCAGTCGTCAAGCTACCGGGACAGGGCTGAACACCGGGGAGCTGTTTTTT.